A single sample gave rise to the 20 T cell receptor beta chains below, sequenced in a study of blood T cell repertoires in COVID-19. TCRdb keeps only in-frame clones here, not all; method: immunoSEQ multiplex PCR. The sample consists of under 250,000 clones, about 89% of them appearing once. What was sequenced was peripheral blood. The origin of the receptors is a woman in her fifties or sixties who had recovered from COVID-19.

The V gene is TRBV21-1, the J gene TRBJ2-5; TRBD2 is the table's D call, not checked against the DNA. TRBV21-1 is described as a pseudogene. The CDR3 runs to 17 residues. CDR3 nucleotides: TGTGCCAGCAGCAAAGCCATTACTGGCGGAAAACAAGAGACCCAGTACTTC. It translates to CASSKAITGGKQETQYF.

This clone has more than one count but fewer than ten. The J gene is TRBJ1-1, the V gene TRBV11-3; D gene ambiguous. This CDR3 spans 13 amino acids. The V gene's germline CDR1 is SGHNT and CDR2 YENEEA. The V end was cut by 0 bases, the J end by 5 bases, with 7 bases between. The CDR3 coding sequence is TGTGCCAGCAGCTTAGATCGGGAGACTGAAGCTTTCTTT. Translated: CASSLDRETEAFF.

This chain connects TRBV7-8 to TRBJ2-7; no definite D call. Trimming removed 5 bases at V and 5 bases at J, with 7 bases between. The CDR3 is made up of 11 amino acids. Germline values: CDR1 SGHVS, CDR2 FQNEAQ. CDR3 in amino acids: CASSLIDEQYF. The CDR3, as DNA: TGTGCCAGCAGCCTAATAGACGAGCAGTACTTC.

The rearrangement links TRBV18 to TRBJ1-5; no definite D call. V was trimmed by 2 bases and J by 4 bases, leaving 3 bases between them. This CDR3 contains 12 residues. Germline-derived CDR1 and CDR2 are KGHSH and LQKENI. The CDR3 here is CASSPENQPQHF. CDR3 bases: TGTGCCAGCTCACCAGAGAATCAGCCCCAGCATTTT.

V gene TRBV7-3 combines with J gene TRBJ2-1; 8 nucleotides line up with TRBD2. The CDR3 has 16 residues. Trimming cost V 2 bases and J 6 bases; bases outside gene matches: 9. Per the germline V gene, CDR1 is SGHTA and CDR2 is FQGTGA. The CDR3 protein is CASSLEVIAGRNEQFF. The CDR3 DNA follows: TGTGCCAGCAGCTTAGAGGTGATAGCGGGGCGCAATGAGCAGTTCTTC.

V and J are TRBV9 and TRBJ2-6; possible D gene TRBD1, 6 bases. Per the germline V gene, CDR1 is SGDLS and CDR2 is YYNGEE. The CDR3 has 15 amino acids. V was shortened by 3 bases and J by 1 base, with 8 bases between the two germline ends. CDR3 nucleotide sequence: TGTGCCAGCAGCGACACAGGGTCTGGGGCCAACGTCCTGACTTTC. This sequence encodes CASSDTGSGANVLTF.

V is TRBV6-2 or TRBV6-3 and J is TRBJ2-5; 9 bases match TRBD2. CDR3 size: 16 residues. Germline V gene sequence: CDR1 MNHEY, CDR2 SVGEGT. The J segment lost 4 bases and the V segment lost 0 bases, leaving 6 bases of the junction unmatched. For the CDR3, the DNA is TGTGCCAGCAGTTACTCTAAGGCGGGGGGGCGAGAGACCCAGTACTTC. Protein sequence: CASSYSKAGGRETQYF.

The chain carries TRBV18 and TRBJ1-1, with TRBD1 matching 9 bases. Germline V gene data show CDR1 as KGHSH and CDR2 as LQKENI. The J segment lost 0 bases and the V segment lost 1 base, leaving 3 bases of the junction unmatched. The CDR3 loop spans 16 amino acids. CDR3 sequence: CASSPQGQGVNTEAFF. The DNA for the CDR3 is TGTGCCAGCTCACCACAGGGACAGGGAGTGAACACTGAAGCTTTCTTT.

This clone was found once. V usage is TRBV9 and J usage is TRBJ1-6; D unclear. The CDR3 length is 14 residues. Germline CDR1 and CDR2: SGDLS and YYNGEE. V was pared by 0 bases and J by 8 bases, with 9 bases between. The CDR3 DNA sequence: TGTGCCAGCAGCGTAGATTACCGGGATTCACCCCTCCACTTT. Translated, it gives CASSVDYRDSPLHF.

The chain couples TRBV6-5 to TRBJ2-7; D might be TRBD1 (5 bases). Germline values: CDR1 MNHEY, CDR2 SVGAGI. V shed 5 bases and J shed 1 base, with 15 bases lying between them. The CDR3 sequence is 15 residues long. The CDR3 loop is CASSSFWQGSYEQYF. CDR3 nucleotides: TGTGCCAGCAGTAGCTTCTGGCAGGGTTCCTACGAGCAGTACTTC.

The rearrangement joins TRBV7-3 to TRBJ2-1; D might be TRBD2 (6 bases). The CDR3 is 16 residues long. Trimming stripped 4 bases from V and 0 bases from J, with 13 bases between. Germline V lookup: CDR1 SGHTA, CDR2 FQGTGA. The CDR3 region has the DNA TGTGCCAGCAGCTCAAACCAGGGAGGCTCCTACAATGAGCAGTTCTTC. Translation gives CASSSNQGGSYNEQFF. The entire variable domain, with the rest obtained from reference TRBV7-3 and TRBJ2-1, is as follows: GAGVSQTPSNKVTEKGKYVELRCDPISGHTALYWYRQSLGQGPEFLIYFQGTGAADDSGLPNDRFFAVRPEGSVSTLKIQRTERGDSAVYLCASSSNQGGSYNEQFFGPGTRLTVL.

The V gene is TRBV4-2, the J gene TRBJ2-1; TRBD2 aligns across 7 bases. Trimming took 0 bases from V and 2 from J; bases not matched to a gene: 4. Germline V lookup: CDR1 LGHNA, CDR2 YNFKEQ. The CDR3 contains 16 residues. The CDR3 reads CASSQEPTSAYNEQFF. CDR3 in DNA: TGTGCCAGCAGCCAAGAACCCACTAGCGCCTACAATGAGCAGTTCTTC.

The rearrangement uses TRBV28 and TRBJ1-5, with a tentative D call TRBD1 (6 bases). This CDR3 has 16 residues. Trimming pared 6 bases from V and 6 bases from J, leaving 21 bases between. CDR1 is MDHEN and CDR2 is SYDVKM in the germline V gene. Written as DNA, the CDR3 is TGTGCCAGCAGAAATCAAAGGGGGGGAAATAGTCAGCCCCAGCATTTT. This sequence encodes CASRNQRGGNSQPQHF.

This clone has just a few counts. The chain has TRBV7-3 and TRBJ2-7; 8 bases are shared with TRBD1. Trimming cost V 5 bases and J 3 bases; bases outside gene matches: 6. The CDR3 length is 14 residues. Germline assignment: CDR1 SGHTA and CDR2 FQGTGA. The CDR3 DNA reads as TGTGCCAGCAGCCTAGGTGACAGGGGCTACGAGCAGTACTTC. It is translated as CASSLGDRGYEQYF. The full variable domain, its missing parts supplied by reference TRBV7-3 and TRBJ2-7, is GAGVSQTPSNKVTEKGKYVELRCDPISGHTALYWYRQSLGQGPEFLIYFQGTGAADDSGLPNDRFFAVRPEGSVSTLKIQRTERGDSAVYLCASSLGDRGYEQYFGPGTRLTVT.

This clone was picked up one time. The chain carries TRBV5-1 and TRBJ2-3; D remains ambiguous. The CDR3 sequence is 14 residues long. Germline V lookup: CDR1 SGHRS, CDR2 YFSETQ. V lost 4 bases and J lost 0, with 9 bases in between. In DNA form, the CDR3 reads TGCGCCAGCAGCCCTAACGATAGCACAGATACGCAGTATTTT. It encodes CASSPNDSTDTQYF.

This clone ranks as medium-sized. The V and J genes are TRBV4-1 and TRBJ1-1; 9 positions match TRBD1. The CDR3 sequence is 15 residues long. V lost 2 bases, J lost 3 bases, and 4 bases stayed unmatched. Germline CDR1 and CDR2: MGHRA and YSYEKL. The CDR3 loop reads CASSQLRQGDTEAFF. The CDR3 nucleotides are TGCGCCAGCAGCCAATTGAGACAGGGGGACACTGAAGCTTTCTTT.

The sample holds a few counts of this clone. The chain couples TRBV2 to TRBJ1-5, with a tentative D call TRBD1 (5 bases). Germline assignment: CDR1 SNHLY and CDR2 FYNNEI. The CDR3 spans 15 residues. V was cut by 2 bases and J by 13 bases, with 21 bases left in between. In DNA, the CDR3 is TGTGCCAGCAGTGAAAGGGGTGGTTCCAGCCCCCGGCAGCATTTT. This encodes CASSERGGSSPRQHF.

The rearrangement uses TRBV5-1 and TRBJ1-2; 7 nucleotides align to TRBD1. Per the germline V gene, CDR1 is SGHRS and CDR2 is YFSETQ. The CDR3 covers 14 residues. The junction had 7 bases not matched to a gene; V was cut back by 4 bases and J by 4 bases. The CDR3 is CASSPTGSGYGYTF. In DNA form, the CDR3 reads TGCGCCAGCAGCCCGACAGGGTCTGGCTATGGCTACACCTTC.

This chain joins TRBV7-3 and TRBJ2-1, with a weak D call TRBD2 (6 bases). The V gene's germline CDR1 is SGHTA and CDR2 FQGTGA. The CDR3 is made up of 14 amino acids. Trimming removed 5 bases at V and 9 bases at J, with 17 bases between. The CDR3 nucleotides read TGTGCCAGCAGCCCTAACCAGATAGCGGCTGAGCAGTTCTTC. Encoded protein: CASSPNQIAAEQFF.

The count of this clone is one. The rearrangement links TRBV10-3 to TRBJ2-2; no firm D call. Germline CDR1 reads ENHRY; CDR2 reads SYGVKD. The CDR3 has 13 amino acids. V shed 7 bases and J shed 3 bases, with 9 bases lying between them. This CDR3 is CAIKSLDTGELFF. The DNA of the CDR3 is TGTGCCATCAAATCTTTAGACACCGGGGAGCTGTTTTTT.